The 11 T cell receptor beta chains presented below share a single source sample, sequenced in a study of T cells after posttransplantation cyclophosphamide. Assay used: immunoSEQ multiplex PCR; TCRdb lists only in-frame clones, some missing. This sample has some 31,000 clones, each found more than once. The sequenced sample was PBMCs. The source of these receptors is a woman aged 25 to 45 in good health and a related stem cell transplant donor.

This clone has a count of ten or more. This chain links TRBV29-1 with TRBJ2-1; D may correspond to TRBD1 or TRBD2 (5 bases each). From germline, CDR1 is SQVTM and CDR2 ANQGSEA. This CDR3 spans 12 amino acids. The V gene lost 3 bases and the J gene lost 6 bases, with 9 bases spanning the gap. CDR3 bases: TGCAGCGTTGATGAGGGGTTCAATGAGCAGTTCTTC. It codes for CSVDEGFNEQFF.

In this sample, this clone turned up many times. The V call is TRBV18, the J call TRBJ2-7, with 9 nucleotides matching TRBD1. In germline, CDR1 is KGHSH, CDR2 LQKENI. Trimming at V came to 2 bases and at J to 4 bases, leaving 3 bases not matched to a gene. CDR3 length: 14 amino acids. CDR3 bases: TGTGCCAGCTCACCAGGGACAGGGTCATACGAGCAGTACTTC. This sequence encodes CASSPGTGSYEQYF.

In its sample, this clone was seen many times. Other DNA sequences of this sample code for an identical CDR3. The rearrangement uses TRBV7-2 and TRBJ1-6; 9 nucleotides line up with TRBD1. The germline V gene encodes CDR1 SGHTA and CDR2 FQGNSA. The CDR3 loop spans 15 amino acids. Trimming cost V 1 base and J 10 bases; bases outside gene matches: 5. As DNA, the CDR3 is TGTGCCAGCAGCTTAGGTCCGGACAGGGGCTCACCCCTCCACTTT. Its translation is CASSLGPDRGSPLHF.

This clone showed up many times. The CDR3 here is CASSFERTEAFF. The CDR3 DNA reads as TGTGCCAGCAGCTTTGAGCGGACTGAAGCTTTCTTT. The J gene is TRBJ1-1, the V gene TRBV5-6; D not certain. In germline, CDR1 is SGHDT, CDR2 YYEEEE. CDR3 length: 12 residues. Trimming left V 2 bases short and J 5 bases short, with 7 bases between.

There are many counts of this clone. CDR3 region: CASSSRHGGEGYTF. For the CDR3, the DNA is TGTGCCAGCAGCTCACGACATGGGGGGGAAGGCTACACCTTC. This chain uses TRBV11-2 with TRBJ1-2; maybe TRBD1 (5 bases). From germline, CDR1 is SGHAT and CDR2 FQNNGV. The germline V and J ends were trimmed by 4 bases and 8 bases, with 17 bases remaining between them. This CDR3 spans 14 amino acids.

V gene TRBV5-1 combines with J gene TRBJ2-5; 9 bases match TRBD1. V dropped 0 bases and J dropped 1; count of bases not matched to a gene: 1. The V gene's germline CDR1 is SGHRS and CDR2 YFSETQ. The CDR3 is 15 amino acids. The CDR3 bases are TGCGCCAGCAGCTTGGAGGGACAGGGCCAAGAGACCCAGTACTTC. Translation: CASSLEGQGQETQYF. Full variable domain (rest looked up from reference TRBV5-1 and TRBJ2-5): KAGVTQTPRYLIKTRGQQVTLSCSPISGHRSVSWYQQTPGQGLQFLFEYFSETQRNKGNFPGRFSGRQFSNSRSEMNVSTLELGDSALYLCASSLEGQGQETQYFGPGTRLLVL.

This chain joins TRBV6-1 and TRBJ1-5, with a weak D call TRBD1 (5 bases). The CDR3 extends over 12 amino acids. CDR1 and CDR2 from the germline V gene are MNHNS and SASEGT. V dropped 5 bases and J dropped 5 bases, with 7 bases sitting between them. DNA of the CDR3: TGTGCCAGCAGTCAGGGCGATCAGCCCCAGCATTTT. Translating it yields CASSQGDQPQHF.

This clone was seen ten or more times. The J gene is TRBJ2-3, the V gene TRBV5-5; 8 bases match TRBD1. Trimming took 2 bases from V and 6 from J; bases not matched to a gene: 5. The CDR3 loop spans 14 amino acids. Per germline, CDR1 SGHKS and CDR2 YYEKEE (reference sequence). In nucleotides, the CDR3 is TGTGCCAGCAGCTTAGACAGGGGTCTTGATACGCAGTATTTT. It yields the protein CASSLDRGLDTQYF.

This clone was observed many times. The chain couples TRBV2 to TRBJ2-2, with 7 bases identical to TRBD1. The CDR3 is made up of 14 amino acids. The germline gives CDR1 SNHLY, CDR2 FYNNEI. The V gene end was trimmed by 6 bases and the J gene end by 4 bases; junction bases not matched to a gene: 5. The CDR3: CASRGTVTTGELFF. The CDR3 coding sequence is TGTGCCAGCAGGGGGACAGTCACCACCGGGGAGCTGTTTTTT.

The chain joins TRBV29-1 to TRBJ2-3; 11 bases are a match to TRBD2. CDR3 size: 16 residues. CDR1 is SQVTM, CDR2 ANQGSEA, per germline. The junction had 4 bases not matched to a gene; V was cut back by 0 bases and J by 2 bases. The CDR3 bases are TGCAGCGTTGAAGAAGCGACTAGCGGGGACACAGATACGCAGTATTTT. Translated: CSVEEATSGDTDTQYF.

This clone occurred many times. J is TRBJ1-1 and V is TRBV19, with D possibly TRBD1 on 5 matching bases. Germline V gene sequence: CDR1 LNHDA, CDR2 SQIVND (reference sequence). The V and J ends lost 7 bases and 1 base respectively, with 13 bases between them. This CDR3 spans 14 amino acids. DNA for the CDR3: TGTGCCAGTATCCCAAGGGGAAAGAACACTGAAGCTTTCTTT. Residues: CASIPRGKNTEAFF.